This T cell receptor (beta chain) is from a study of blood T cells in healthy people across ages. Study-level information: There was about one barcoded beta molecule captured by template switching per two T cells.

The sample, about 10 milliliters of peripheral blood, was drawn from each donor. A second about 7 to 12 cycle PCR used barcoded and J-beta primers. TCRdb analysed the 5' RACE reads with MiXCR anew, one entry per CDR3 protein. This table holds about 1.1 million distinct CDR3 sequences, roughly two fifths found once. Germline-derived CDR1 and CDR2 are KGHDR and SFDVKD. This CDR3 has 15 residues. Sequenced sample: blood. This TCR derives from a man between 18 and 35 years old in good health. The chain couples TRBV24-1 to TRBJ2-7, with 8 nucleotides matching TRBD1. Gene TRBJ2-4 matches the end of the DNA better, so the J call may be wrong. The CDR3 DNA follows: TGTGCCACCAGTGAACGGACAGGGCCGGGGGACATTCAGTACTTC. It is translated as CATSERTGPGDIQYF.